This TCR beta chain was sequenced for a study of shared clonotypes between healthy human individuals. Naivety among CD8 cells was defined by CD45RO negativity and positive CCR7 selection, thereby excluding terminally differentiated effector memory CD45RA+ cells. Clones were sequenced by immunoSEQ multiplex PCR, and TCRdb holds only the in-frame ones, with some missing. In the table there are under 700,000 clones, 90% to 95% of which are singletons. Only one count was recorded for this clone. Germline V gene lookup returns CDR1 ENHRY and CDR2 SYGVKD. This CDR3 region has 13 residues. The ends lost 9 bases at V and 5 bases at J; junction bases unmatched: 9.

This sequence joins TRBV10-3 and TRBJ2-7; TRBD2 agrees at 8 bases. The sequence derives from a woman aged 30 to 39 in good health. The sequenced sample was naive CD8+ T cells sorted from blood. As DNA, the CDR3 is TGTGCCATTAAGAGCGGGAGTAGCCACGAGCAGTACTTC. This gives the protein CAIKSGSSHEQYF.